The 9 T cell receptor beta chains reported below all come from one sample, sequenced in a study of shared clonotypes between healthy human individuals. The protocol was immunoSEQ multiplex PCR, while the TCRdb copy is restricted to in-frame clones and leaves out a portion. Of more than 1,200,000 clones listed, 98% to 99% were seen once; the top ten hold approximately 0.4%. Sequencing was done on a sample of naive CD4+ T cells sorted from blood. Subset described: CD45RA+ positively selected. Receptors were obtained from a man aged 25 to 40 in good health.

This chain links TRBV6-1 with TRBJ2-7, with a possible D match to TRBD2 (6 bases). The CDR3 extends over 14 amino acids. Germline V gene lookup returns CDR1 MNHNS and CDR2 SASEGT. Trimming left V 6 bases short and J 3 bases short, with 15 bases between. The CDR3 DNA reads TGTGCCAGCAGCGCCGGGGAGGCTTACTACGAGCAGTACTTC. It translates to CASSAGEAYYEQYF.

This chain joins TRBV28 and TRBJ2-7; possible D gene TRBD2, 6 bases. The CDR3 runs to 13 residues. Trimming took off 3 bases at V and 6 bases at J, with 12 bases between the two ends. In germline, CDR1 is MDHEN, CDR2 SYDVKM. The CDR3 sequence is CASSLGSGVEQYF. The CDR3 DNA sequence: TGTGCCAGCAGTTTGGGTTCGGGGGTCGAGCAGTACTTC.

The chain combines TRBV5-1 with TRBJ2-5; 8 positions agree with TRBD2. V was clipped by 2 bases and J by 3 bases; unmatched bases: 6. The CDR3 spans 15 residues. Germline V gene sequence: CDR1 SGHRS, CDR2 YFSETQ. The CDR3 is CASSFVAGLEETQYF. CDR3 in DNA: TGCGCCAGCAGCTTCGTAGCGGGATTAGAAGAGACCCAGTACTTC. Full variable domain (rest looked up from reference TRBV5-1 and TRBJ2-5): KAGVTQTPRYLIKTRGQQVTLSCSPISGHRSVSWYQQTPGQGLQFLFEYFSETQRNKGNFPGRFSGRQFSNSRSEMNVSTLELGDSALYLCASSFVAGLEETQYFGPGTRLLVL.

The rearrangement links TRBV27 to TRBJ2-1, with no clear D. This CDR3 region has 14 residues. Germline loops: CDR1 MNHEY, CDR2 SMNVEV (reference sequence). Trimming stripped 5 bases from V and 5 bases from J, with 13 bases between. The chain's CDR3 is CASSITSRNNEQFF. The CDR3 DNA reads TGTGCCAGCAGTATTACCTCCCGAAACAATGAGCAGTTCTTC.

This chain uses TRBV4-3 with TRBJ2-2; 9 nucleotides align to TRBD2. The CDR3 spans 19 residues. V gave up 0 bases and J gave up 4 bases; unmatched junction bases: 12. Per the germline V gene, CDR1 is LGHNA and CDR2 is YSLEER. In DNA, the CDR3 is TGCGCCAGCAGCCAAGAGTCGTTGTGGCTAGCGGGACGCACCGGGGAGCTGTTTTTT. This encodes CASSQESLWLAGRTGELFF.

V is TRBV5-4 and J is TRBJ2-1; 10 bases fit TRBD2. V gave up 4 bases and J gave up 4 bases; unmatched junction bases: 11. The CDR3 contains 17 residues. The V gene's germline CDR1 is SGHNT and CDR2 YYREEE (reference sequence). CDR3 in amino acids: CASSASSGSNLYNEQFF. Here the CDR3 DNA reads TGTGCCAGCAGCGCCTCTAGCGGGAGTAACCTTTACAATGAGCAGTTCTTC.

Concerning this clone: Other DNA sequences of this sample code for an identical CDR3. The V gene is TRBV5-1, the J gene TRBJ1-1, with unresolved D. CDR1 is SGHRS, CDR2 YFSETQ, per germline. CDR3 length: 14 amino acids. V dropped 4 bases and J dropped 0 bases, with 10 bases sitting between them. The CDR3 DNA reads TGCGCCAGCAGCGGCGGACTTATGAACACTGAAGCTTTCTTT. This sequence encodes CASSGGLMNTEAFF.

In regard to this clone: The same CDR3 is also encoded by other DNA sequences in this sample. This chain joins TRBV6-5 and TRBJ1-5, with TRBD1 as a possible D gene (6 bases). This CDR3 has 15 amino acids. The V gene lost 0 bases and the J gene lost 6 bases, with 12 bases spanning the gap. Germline-derived CDR1 and CDR2 are MNHEY and SVGAGI. CDR3 sequence reads: CASSYSGGGGQPQHF. The CDR3 nucleotides read TGTGCCAGCAGTTACTCGGGGGGCGGGGGTCAGCCCCAGCATTTT.

The chain links TRBV7-6 to TRBJ2-1; D perhaps matches TRBD2 (5 bases). V gave up 3 bases and J gave up 3 bases, with 9 bases separating them. Germline CDR1 reads SGHVS; CDR2 reads FNYEAQ. The CDR3 runs to 14 residues. CDR3 sequence: CASSFTGDYNEQFF. The CDR3 nucleotides are TGTGCCAGCAGCTTCACCGGGGACTACAATGAGCAGTTCTTC.